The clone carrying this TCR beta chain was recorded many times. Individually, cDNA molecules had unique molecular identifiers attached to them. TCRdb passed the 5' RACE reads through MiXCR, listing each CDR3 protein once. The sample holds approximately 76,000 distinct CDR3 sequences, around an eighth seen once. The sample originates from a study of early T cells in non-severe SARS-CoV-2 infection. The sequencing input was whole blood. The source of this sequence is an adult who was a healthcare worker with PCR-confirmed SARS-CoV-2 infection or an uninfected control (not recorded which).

The CDR3 loop reads CASSLGQGASTDTQYF. In nucleotides, the CDR3 is TGTGCCAGCAGCTTAGGGCAGGGGGCTAGCACAGATACGCAGTATTTT. The chain couples TRBV7-6 to TRBJ2-3; TRBD1 aligns across 8 bases. The germline V gene encodes CDR1 SGHVS and CDR2 FNYEAQ. The ends lost 1 base at V and 0 bases at J; junction bases unmatched: 3. The CDR3 has 16 amino acids.